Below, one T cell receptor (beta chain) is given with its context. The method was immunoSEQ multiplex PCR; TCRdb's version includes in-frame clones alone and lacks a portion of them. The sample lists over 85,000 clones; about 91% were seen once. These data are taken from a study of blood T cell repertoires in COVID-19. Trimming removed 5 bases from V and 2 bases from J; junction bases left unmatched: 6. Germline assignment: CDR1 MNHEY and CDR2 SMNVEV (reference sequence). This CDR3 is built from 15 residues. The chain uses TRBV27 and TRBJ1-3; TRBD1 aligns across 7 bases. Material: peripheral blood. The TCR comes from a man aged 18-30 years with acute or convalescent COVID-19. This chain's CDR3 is CASSIDRDPGNTIYF. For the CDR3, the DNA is TGTGCCAGCAGTATCGACAGGGACCCTGGAAACACCATATATTTT.